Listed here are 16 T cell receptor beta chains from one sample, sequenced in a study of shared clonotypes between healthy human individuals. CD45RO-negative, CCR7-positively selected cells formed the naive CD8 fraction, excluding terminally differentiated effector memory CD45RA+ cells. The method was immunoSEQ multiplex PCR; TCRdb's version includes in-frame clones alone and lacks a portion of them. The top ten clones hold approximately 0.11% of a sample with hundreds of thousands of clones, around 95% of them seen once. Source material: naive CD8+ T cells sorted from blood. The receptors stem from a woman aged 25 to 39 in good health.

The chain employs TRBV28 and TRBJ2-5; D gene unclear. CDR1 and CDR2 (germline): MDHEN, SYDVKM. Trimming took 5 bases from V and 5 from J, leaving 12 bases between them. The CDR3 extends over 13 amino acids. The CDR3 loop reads CASSPVISETQYF. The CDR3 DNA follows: TGTGCCAGCAGTCCCGTGATTTCGGAGACCCAGTACTTC.

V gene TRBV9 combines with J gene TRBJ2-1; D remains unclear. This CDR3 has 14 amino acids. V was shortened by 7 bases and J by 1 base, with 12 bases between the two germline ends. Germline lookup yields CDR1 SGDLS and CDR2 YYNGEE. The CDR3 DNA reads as TGTGCCAGCTCGTCGTCGGATTCCTACAATGAGCAGTTCTTC. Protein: CASSSSDSYNEQFF.

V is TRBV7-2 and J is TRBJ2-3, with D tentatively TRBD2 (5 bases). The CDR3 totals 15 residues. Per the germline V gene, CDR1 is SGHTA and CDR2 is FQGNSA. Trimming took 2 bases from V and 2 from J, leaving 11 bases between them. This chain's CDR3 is CASSLSLADTDTQYF. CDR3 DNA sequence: TGTGCCAGCAGCTTATCTCTAGCAGACACAGATACGCAGTATTTT.

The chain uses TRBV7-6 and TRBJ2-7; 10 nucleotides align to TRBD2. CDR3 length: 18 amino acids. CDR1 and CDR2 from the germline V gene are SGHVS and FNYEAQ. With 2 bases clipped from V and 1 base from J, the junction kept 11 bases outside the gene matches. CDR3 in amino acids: CASSLIPPGTSASYEQYF. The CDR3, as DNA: TGTGCCAGCAGCTTAATCCCACCTGGGACTAGCGCTTCCTACGAGCAGTACTTC.

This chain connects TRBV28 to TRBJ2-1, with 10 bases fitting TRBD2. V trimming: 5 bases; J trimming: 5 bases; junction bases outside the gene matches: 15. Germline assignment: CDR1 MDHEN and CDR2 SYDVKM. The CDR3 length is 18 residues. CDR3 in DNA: TGTGCCAGCAGTGATGGACTAGCGGCACCCGTAGAGAACAATGAGCAGTTCTTC. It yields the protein CASSDGLAAPVENNEQFF.

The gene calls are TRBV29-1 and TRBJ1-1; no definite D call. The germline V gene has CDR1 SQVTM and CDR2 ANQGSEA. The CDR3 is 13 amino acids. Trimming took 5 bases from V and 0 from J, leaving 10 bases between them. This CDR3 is CSVHAELNTEAFF. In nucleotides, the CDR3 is TGCAGCGTTCATGCAGAGCTGAACACTGAAGCTTTCTTT.

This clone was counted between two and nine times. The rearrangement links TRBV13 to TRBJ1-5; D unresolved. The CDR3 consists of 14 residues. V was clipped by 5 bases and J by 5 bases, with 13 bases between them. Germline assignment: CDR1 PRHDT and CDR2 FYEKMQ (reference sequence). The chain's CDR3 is CASSLGSGDQPQHF. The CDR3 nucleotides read TGTGCCAGCAGCCTGGGTTCTGGGGATCAGCCCCAGCATTTT.

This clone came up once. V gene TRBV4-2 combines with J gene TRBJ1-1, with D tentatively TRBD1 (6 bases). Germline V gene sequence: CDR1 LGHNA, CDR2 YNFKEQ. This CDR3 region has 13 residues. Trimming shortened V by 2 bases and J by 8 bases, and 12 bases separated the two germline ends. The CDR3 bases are TGTGCCAGCAGCCAATCTGGACAGCTGGAAGCTTTCTTT. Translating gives CASSQSGQLEAFF.

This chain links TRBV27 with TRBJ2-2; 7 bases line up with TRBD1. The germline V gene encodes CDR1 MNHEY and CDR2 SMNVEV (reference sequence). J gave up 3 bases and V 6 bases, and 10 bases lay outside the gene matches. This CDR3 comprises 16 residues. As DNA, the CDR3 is TGTGCCAGCAGAGGCAACAGGGGTCGGGACACCGGGGAGCTGTTTTTT. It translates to CASRGNRGRDTGELFF.

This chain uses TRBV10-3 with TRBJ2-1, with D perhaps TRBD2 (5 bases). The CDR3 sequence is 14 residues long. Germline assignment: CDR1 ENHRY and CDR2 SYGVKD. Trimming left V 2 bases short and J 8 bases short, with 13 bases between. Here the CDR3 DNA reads TGTGCCATCAGTGAGGGGGAGCCGTGGTATGAGCAGTTCTTC. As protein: CAISEGEPWYEQFF.

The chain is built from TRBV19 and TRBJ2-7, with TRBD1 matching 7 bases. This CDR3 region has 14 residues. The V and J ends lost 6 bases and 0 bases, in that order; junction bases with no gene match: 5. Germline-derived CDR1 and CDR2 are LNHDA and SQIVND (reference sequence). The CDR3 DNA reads TGTGCCAGTAGGTACAGGGGCAACTCCTACGAGCAGTACTTC. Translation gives CASRYRGNSYEQYF.

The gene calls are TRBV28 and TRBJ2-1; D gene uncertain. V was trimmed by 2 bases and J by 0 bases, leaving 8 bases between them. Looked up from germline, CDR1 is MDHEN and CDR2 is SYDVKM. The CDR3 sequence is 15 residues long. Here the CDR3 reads CASSLTPRSYNEQFF. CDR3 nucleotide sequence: TGTGCCAGCAGTTTAACCCCCCGCTCCTACAATGAGCAGTTCTTC.

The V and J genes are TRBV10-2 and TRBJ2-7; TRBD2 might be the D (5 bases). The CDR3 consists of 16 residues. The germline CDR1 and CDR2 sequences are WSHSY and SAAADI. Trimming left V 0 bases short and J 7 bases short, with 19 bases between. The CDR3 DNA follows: TGCGCCAGCAGTGAGTCTCGGATCGGGCCGGACTCGGAGCAGTACTTC. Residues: CASSESRIGPDSEQYF.

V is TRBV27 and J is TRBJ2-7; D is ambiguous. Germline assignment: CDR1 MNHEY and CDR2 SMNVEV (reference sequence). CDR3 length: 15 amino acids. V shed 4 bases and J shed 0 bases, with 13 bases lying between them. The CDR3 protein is CASSYRPLSSYEQYF. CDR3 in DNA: TGTGCCAGCAGTTATCGACCCTTGTCCTCCTACGAGCAGTACTTC.

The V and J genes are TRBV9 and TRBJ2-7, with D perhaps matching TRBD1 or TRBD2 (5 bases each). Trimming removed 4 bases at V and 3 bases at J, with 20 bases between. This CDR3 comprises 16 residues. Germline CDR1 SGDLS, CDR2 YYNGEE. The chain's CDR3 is CASSRGPAGAGYEQYF. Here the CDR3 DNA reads TGTGCCAGCAGCAGAGGGCCTGCCGGGGCCGGCTACGAGCAGTACTTC.

CDR3 sequence reads: CAWSYGTAHYEQYF. The CDR3 DNA follows: TGTGCCTGGAGTTACGGGACAGCTCACTACGAGCAGTACTTC. V and J are TRBV30 and TRBJ2-7; 7 bases align to TRBD1. The V segment lost 2 bases and the J segment 3 bases; nucleotides outside the gene matches: 7. The CDR3 consists of 14 residues. Germline CDR1 is GTSNPN and CDR2 is SVGIG (reference sequence).